The 5 T cell receptor beta chains below come from one sample, sequenced in a study of blood T cell repertoires in COVID-19. Only in-frame clones appear in the TCRdb table, and some are missing; sequencing was by immunoSEQ multiplex PCR. The repertoire holds under 350,000 clones, around 85% seen once, with 3.5% to 4.5% in the top ten. What was sequenced was PBMCs or T cells enriched from blood (not recorded which). Every receptor here comes from a woman aged 40 to 50 with acute COVID-19.

The chain combines TRBV7-8 with TRBJ2-1, with TRBD1 matching 9 bases. Germline V gene data show CDR1 as SGHVS and CDR2 as FQNEAQ. The CDR3 runs to 13 residues. With 8 bases clipped from V and 2 bases from J, the junction kept 1 base outside the gene matches. The CDR3 here is CASGTGTYNEQFF. CDR3 DNA sequence: TGTGCCAGCGGGACAGGGACCTACAATGAGCAGTTCTTC.

This sequence joins TRBV7-2 and TRBJ1-3, with no clear D. Germline CDR1 is SGHTA and CDR2 is FQGNSA. CDR3 length equals 15 residues. Trimming pared 6 bases from V and 1 base from J, leaving 13 bases between. CDR3 coding DNA: TGTGCCAGCAGTCTGGGCACTCCATCTGGAAACACCATATATTTT. Residues: CASSLGTPSGNTIYF.

J is TRBJ1-4 and V is TRBV4-3; D ambiguous. Germline V gene data show CDR1 as LGHNA and CDR2 as YSLEER. This CDR3 contains 15 residues. Trimming removed 3 bases at V and 7 bases at J, with 15 bases between. CDR3 in amino acids: CASSQAALLTEKLFF. The CDR3 DNA follows: TGCGCCAGCAGCCAGGCGGCCTTACTTACTGAAAAACTGTTTTTT.

V and J are TRBV11-1 and TRBJ2-4, with a tentative D call TRBD2 (5 bases). CDR1 is SGHAT and CDR2 is FQDESV in the germline V gene (reference sequence). CDR3 size: 13 residues. V was shortened by 5 bases and J by 6 bases, with 11 bases between the two germline ends. The CDR3 is CASSLGSVNIQYF. CDR3 DNA: TGTGCCAGCAGCCTAGGTAGCGTAAACATTCAGTACTTC.

The chain combines TRBV29-1 with TRBJ1-4; D may be TRBD1 (6 bases). The CDR3 length is 13 residues. Trimming shortened V by 4 bases and J by 8 bases, and 14 bases separated the two germline ends. Germline V CDR1 and CDR2: SQVTM, ANQGSEA. The CDR3 sequence is CSVARDIDEKLFF. DNA of the CDR3: TGCAGCGTTGCCCGGGACATAGACGAAAAACTGTTTTTT.